This TCR beta chain was sequenced in a study of blood T cell repertoires in COVID-19 (TCRdb year 2020). Study-wide context: Collaborator samples came from the United States, Italy and Spain and covered acute and convalescent phases of COVID-19. The prospective study material was composed of cDNA or gDNA derived from T cells, B-cell-depleted T cells, or PBMCs. Subjects who had been exposed to COVID-19, were actively infected with it, or had recovered from it provided the deeply sampled blood TCRbeta repertoires that made up the dataset. The repertoires were released in a freely available public database intended as a resource for research on the immune response to SARS-CoV-2. Samples were obtained from the ongoing ImmuneRACE study (first 160 participants) and from some 1,200 subjects provided by 6 global collaborators. Sample metadata almost always included a de-identified subject ID, COVID-19 status, age in years and sex. Where available, HLA class I and class II types were taken from metadata supplied by the sample provider and were not determined by assay-based typing.

Whole blood was collected in K2EDTA tubes by collaborating institutions according to the institutions' own protocols. For TCRbeta analysis, collaborators shipped samples as frozen whole blood, isolated PBMCs, or DNA extracted from either of those sample types. Broader findings and caveats from the paper: How much clinical and demographic metadata was included differed by source and by participant, and the metadata was provided uncurated.

Note on this clone: Its antigen is still unknown. Base qualities are missing; no much larger clone stands one base away.

TCRbeta CDR3 regions were amplified from genomic DNA by means of the immunoSEQ Assay, a bias-controlled multiplex PCR. The published analysis was carried out like this. Nucleated cell counts per sample were estimated from amplification of reference gene primers within the assay. To quantify the absolute abundance of each unique TCRbeta CDR3 rearrangement, sequence reads were collapsed and filtered. For each sample, productive Simpson clonality was calculated as the square root of Simpson's diversity index over productive rearrangements. What TCRdb holds here is the immuneACCESS table cut down to in-frame rearrangements. Part of the clones is not present; checked against another copy, under half of the missing clones reflect an unresolved V gene, and the others are unexplained. V, J and clone size were drawn from that table, and D and trimming were deduced from the DNA. In all, the sample holds around 170,000 clones, and approximately 80% of those were seen once. Approximately 15% of the sample comes from the top ten.

The sequence was obtained from an elderly woman with acute or convalescent COVID-19. Source material: peripheral blood.

CDR3 protein: CATSRDLSETQYF. The DNA sequence is as follows: TGTGCCACCAGCAGAGATTTGTCGGAGACCCAGTACTTC. This sequence uses TRBV15 and TRBJ2-5, with the D gene call left open. V was cut back by 0 bases and J by 5 bases, leaving a gap of 7 bases between them. For CDR1 and CDR2, the germline V gene (reference sequence) lists LNHNV and YYDKDF. The CDR3 contains 13 residues, cysteine and phenylalanine counted. The read is trimmed to its CDR3 DNA, 39 bases read in frame from base 1.